This is a list of T cell receptor beta chains from one sample in a study of CD8+ T cells in alopecia areata. Method: immunoSEQ multiplex PCR; TCRdb's copy keeps in-frame clones and lacks some. The repertoire holds approximately 210,000 clones, with just under 65% as singletons. The input for sequencing was CD4+ T cells sorted from blood, taken between weeks 47 and 50, from a patient treated with tofacitinib. These TCRs come from a human donor with alopecia areata. Both conserved end residues are part of each CDR3. D genes are given only for firm matches. For some rows the clone size is stated as once, few or many, or as a class when expanded; others skip it.

v_call: TRBV7-2; clone_size: .; d_call: TRBD2; j_call: TRBJ2-5; cdr3_aa: CASSTGTSGGTQETQYF; cdr3_nt: TGTGCCAGCAGCACCGGGACTAGCGGGGGTACACAAGAGACCCAGTACTTC
v_call: TRBV2; clone_size: .; d_call: .; j_call: TRBJ2-7; cdr3_aa: CASKNGVSSYEQYF; cdr3_nt: TGTGCCAGCAAGAACGGGGTGAGCTCCTACGAGCAGTACTTC
v_call: TRBV30; clone_size: .; d_call: .; j_call: TRBJ2-7; cdr3_aa: CAWSAGVYEQYF; cdr3_nt: TGTGCCTGGAGTGCAGGGGTCTACGAGCAGTACTTC
v_call: TRBV14; clone_size: .; d_call: TRBD1; j_call: TRBJ1-2; cdr3_aa: CASSPDRARSYGYTF; cdr3_nt: TGTGCCAGCAGTCCTGACAGGGCCCGGAGCTATGGCTACACCTTC
v_call: TRBV29-1; clone_size: few; d_call: TRBD1; j_call: TRBJ1-2; cdr3_aa: CSVEFHRGGYTF; cdr3_nt: TGCAGCGTTGAATTCCACAGGGGTGGCTACACCTTC
v_call: TRBV20-1; clone_size: .; d_call: .; j_call: TRBJ2-5; cdr3_aa: CSALEAVTQYF; cdr3_nt: TGCAGTGCTCTAGAGGCAGTTACCCAGTACTTC
v_call: TRBV7-8; clone_size: .; d_call: TRBD2; j_call: TRBJ2-5; cdr3_aa: CASSLAARLAGGQETQYF; cdr3_nt: TGTGCCAGCAGCTTAGCGGCTCGACTAGCGGGGGGTCAAGAGACCCAGTACTTC
v_call: TRBV7-2; clone_size: few; d_call: .; j_call: TRBJ2-5; cdr3_aa: CASRRSQETQYF; cdr3_nt: TGTGCCAGCAGGAGAAGTCAAGAGACCCAGTACTTC
v_call: TRBV7-7; clone_size: once; d_call: .; j_call: TRBJ2-2; cdr3_aa: CASSLIRTGELFF; cdr3_nt: TGTGCCAGCAGCTTAATTAGGACCGGGGAGCTGTTTTTT
v_call: TRBV6-6; clone_size: .; d_call: TRBD2; j_call: TRBJ2-7; cdr3_aa: CASSPGSGGYEQYF; cdr3_nt: TGTGCCAGCAGTCCGGGTAGCGGGGGATACGAGCAGTACTTC
v_call: TRBV29-1; clone_size: .; d_call: TRBD1; j_call: TRBJ1-1; cdr3_aa: CSAIGQGEAFF; cdr3_nt: TGCAGCGCCATAGGACAGGGCGAAGCTTTCTTT
v_call: TRBV2; clone_size: .; d_call: .; j_call: TRBJ1-1; cdr3_aa: CASRGLGGSTEAFF; cdr3_nt: TGTGCCAGCAGGGGTTTGGGGGGAAGCACTGAAGCTTTCTTT
v_call: TRBV29-1; clone_size: .; d_call: .; j_call: TRBJ1-2; cdr3_aa: CSWSTGLEGYTF; cdr3_nt: TGCAGCTGGTCGACAGGCCTAGAAGGCTACACCTTC
v_call: TRBV27; clone_size: .; d_call: TRBD2; j_call: TRBJ2-7; cdr3_aa: CASGRGGWYEQYF; cdr3_nt: TGTGCCAGCGGGCGGGGGGGCTGGTACGAGCAGTACTTC
v_call: TRBV30; clone_size: .; d_call: .; j_call: TRBJ1-1; cdr3_aa: CAWNTWAEAFF; cdr3_nt: TGTGCCTGGAATACCTGGGCTGAAGCTTTCTTT
v_call: TRBV5-1; clone_size: .; d_call: .; j_call: TRBJ1-1; cdr3_aa: CASSRGIQGRTEAFF; cdr3_nt: TGCGCCAGCAGCCGCGGTATACAGGGACGAACTGAAGCTTTCTTT
v_call: TRBV2; clone_size: .; d_call: .; j_call: TRBJ2-1; cdr3_aa: CASSARALQFF; cdr3_nt: TGTGCCAGCAGCGCGCGCGCGCTCCAGTTCTTC
v_call: TRBV25-1; clone_size: .; d_call: .; j_call: TRBJ1-2; cdr3_aa: CASSARQVHGYTF; cdr3_nt: TGTGCCAGCAGTGCGAGACAGGTGCATGGCTACACCTTC
v_call: TRBV20-1; clone_size: few; d_call: .; j_call: TRBJ2-1; cdr3_aa: CSASNPQGQFF; cdr3_nt: TGCAGTGCTAGTAACCCACAGGGGCAGTTCTTC
v_call: TRBV29-1; clone_size: .; d_call: TRBD1; j_call: TRBJ1-2; cdr3_aa: CSVGQGLHYGYTF; cdr3_nt: TGCAGCGTTGGACAGGGCCTTCACTATGGCTACACCTTC
v_call: TRBV30; clone_size: .; d_call: TRBD1; j_call: TRBJ1-4; cdr3_aa: CAWQTGVGEKLFF; cdr3_nt: TGTGCCTGGCAGACAGGGGTGGGTGAAAAACTGTTTTTT
v_call: TRBV7-2; clone_size: .; d_call: TRBD1; j_call: TRBJ1-1; cdr3_aa: CASSLATGVGNTEAFF; cdr3_nt: TGTGCCAGCAGCTTAGCCACAGGGGTGGGGAACACTGAAGCTTTCTTT
v_call: TRBV19; clone_size: .; d_call: .; j_call: TRBJ2-5; cdr3_aa: CASSIGVQETQYF; cdr3_nt: TGTGCCAGTAGTATAGGGGTCCAAGAGACCCAGTACTTC
v_call: TRBV5-4; clone_size: .; d_call: .; j_call: TRBJ1-6; cdr3_aa: CASSLAGRTDDNSPLHF; cdr3_nt: TGTGCCAGCAGCTTGGCCGGGAGGACAGACGATAATTCACCCCTCCACTTT
v_call: TRBV20-1; clone_size: .; d_call: .; j_call: TRBJ1-2; cdr3_aa: CSAKDSYTF; cdr3_nt: TGCAGTGCCAAAGACAGCTACACCTTC
v_call: TRBV14; clone_size: few; d_call: .; j_call: TRBJ2-7; cdr3_aa: CASSHGSVYEQYF; cdr3_nt: TGTGCCAGCAGCCATGGATCAGTATACGAGCAGTACTTC
v_call: TRBV11-2; clone_size: .; d_call: TRBD2; j_call: TRBJ2-1; cdr3_aa: CASSSGWASGYNEQFF; cdr3_nt: TGTGCCAGCAGTTCCGGGTGGGCTAGCGGATACAATGAGCAGTTCTTC
v_call: TRBV2; clone_size: .; d_call: .; j_call: TRBJ1-2; cdr3_aa: CASSFNPDGGGYTF; cdr3_nt: TGTGCCAGCAGCTTCAACCCGGACGGCGGTGGCTACACCTTC
v_call: TRBV2; clone_size: .; d_call: .; j_call: TRBJ2-7; cdr3_aa: CASIASSYEQYF; cdr3_nt: TGTGCCAGCATAGCCTCGTCCTACGAGCAGTACTTC
v_call: TRBV9; clone_size: .; d_call: .; j_call: TRBJ2-7; cdr3_aa: CASSVGQAAYEQYF; cdr3_nt: TGTGCCAGCAGCGTAGGTCAGGCCGCCTACGAGCAGTACTTC
v_call: TRBV4-3; clone_size: once; d_call: .; j_call: TRBJ2-5; cdr3_aa: CASSQRIGGALQETQYF; cdr3_nt: TGCGCCAGCAGCCAACGGATTGGAGGGGCCCTACAAGAGACCCAGTACTTC
v_call: TRBV7-8; clone_size: few; d_call: TRBD1; j_call: TRBJ1-5; cdr3_aa: CASSDMVSGGQPQHF; cdr3_nt: TGTGCCAGCAGCGACATGGTCTCAGGGGGCCAGCCCCAGCATTTT
v_call: TRBV9; clone_size: once; d_call: TRBD2; j_call: TRBJ2-5; cdr3_aa: CASSVAVAGEQETQYF; cdr3_nt: TGTGCCAGCAGCGTAGCAGTTGCGGGGGAGCAAGAGACCCAGTACTTC
v_call: TRBV27; clone_size: .; d_call: TRBD1; j_call: TRBJ1-2; cdr3_aa: CASRGTGALYGYTF; cdr3_nt: TGTGCCAGCAGGGGTACAGGGGCCCTTTATGGCTACACCTTC
v_call: TRBV5-1; clone_size: few; d_call: .; j_call: TRBJ1-5; cdr3_aa: CASSLLPLTGGNQPQHF; cdr3_nt: TGCGCCAGCAGCCTACTGCCCTTGACAGGTGGAAATCAGCCCCAGCATTTT
v_call: TRBV15; clone_size: .; d_call: .; j_call: TRBJ1-6; cdr3_aa: CATSREEGVSSPLHF; cdr3_nt: TGTGCCACCAGCAGAGAGGAGGGTGTTTCTTCACCCCTCCACTTT
v_call: TRBV10-3; clone_size: few; d_call: .; j_call: TRBJ2-5; cdr3_aa: CAIRGQQETQYF; cdr3_nt: TGTGCCATCAGAGGACAGCAAGAGACCCAGTACTTC
v_call: TRBV7-9; clone_size: .; d_call: TRBD2; j_call: TRBJ2-1; cdr3_aa: CASSSGGAVFDEQFF; cdr3_nt: TGTGCCAGCAGCTCCGGGGGGGCCGTCTTTGATGAGCAGTTCTTC
v_call: TRBV5-6; clone_size: .; d_call: .; j_call: TRBJ2-5; cdr3_aa: CASSLAGRGTQYF; cdr3_nt: TGTGCCAGCAGCTTGGCGGGTAGGGGGACCCAGTACTTC
v_call: TRBV30; clone_size: .; d_call: .; j_call: TRBJ1-1; cdr3_aa: CAWSVRGRAEAFF; cdr3_nt: TGTGCCTGGAGTGTAAGGGGCCGTGCTGAAGCTTTCTTT
v_call: TRBV30; clone_size: .; d_call: .; j_call: TRBJ1-2; cdr3_aa: CAWSPFGYGYTF; cdr3_nt: TGTGCCTGGAGCCCTTTTGGCTATGGCTACACCTTC
v_call: TRBV2; clone_size: .; d_call: .; j_call: TRBJ2-3; cdr3_aa: CASSERRVTDTQYF; cdr3_nt: TGTGCCAGCAGTGAGCGCCGAGTCACAGATACGCAGTATTTT
v_call: TRBV29-1; clone_size: .; d_call: .; j_call: TRBJ2-3; cdr3_aa: CSVVLDRRTDTQYF; cdr3_nt: TGCAGCGTTGTCCTGGACAGACGCACAGATACGCAGTATTTT
v_call: TRBV9; clone_size: .; d_call: TRBD1; j_call: TRBJ2-1; cdr3_aa: CATFRDRGYEQFF; cdr3_nt: TGTGCCACGTTCCGGGACAGGGGCTATGAGCAGTTCTTC
v_call: TRBV11-3; clone_size: .; d_call: TRBD2; j_call: TRBJ2-3; cdr3_aa: CASSPPSGGANTQYF; cdr3_nt: TGTGCCAGCAGCCCTCCCAGCGGGGGGGCCAATACGCAGTATTTT
v_call: TRBV27; clone_size: .; d_call: .; j_call: TRBJ1-1; cdr3_aa: CASSPASGRYTEAFF; cdr3_nt: TGTGCCAGCAGCCCAGCTTCGGGACGGTACACTGAAGCTTTCTTT
v_call: TRBV7-2; clone_size: .; d_call: TRBD2; j_call: TRBJ2-7; cdr3_aa: CASSLVKLAGGLYEQYF; cdr3_nt: TGTGCCAGCAGCTTAGTTAAGCTAGCGGGGGGGCTCTACGAGCAGTACTTC
v_call: TRBV29-1; clone_size: .; d_call: TRBD1; j_call: TRBJ2-7; cdr3_aa: CSVAPGQRDYEQYF; cdr3_nt: TGCAGCGTTGCTCCGGGACAGAGGGATTACGAGCAGTACTTC
v_call: TRBV4-3; clone_size: .; d_call: .; j_call: TRBJ1-1; cdr3_aa: CASSLRPSTEAFF; cdr3_nt: TGCGCCAGCAGCCTCCGTCCCAGCACTGAAGCTTTCTTT
v_call: TRBV2; clone_size: .; d_call: TRBD1; j_call: TRBJ1-1; cdr3_aa: CASSGQGGTEAFF; cdr3_nt: TGTGCCAGCAGTGGACAGGGTGGGACTGAAGCTTTCTTT
v_call: TRBV4-3; clone_size: .; d_call: .; j_call: TRBJ1-1; cdr3_aa: CASSLRLLNTEAFF; cdr3_nt: TGCGCCAGCAGCCTCCGACTGCTGAACACTGAAGCTTTCTTT